These 26 T cell receptor beta chains originate from one sample sequenced in a study of blood T cell repertoires in COVID-19. Assay: immunoSEQ multiplex PCR; the TCRdb copy retains only in-frame clones and omits some. The profile shows more than 95,000 clones, around 80% of them singletons. The sequencing input was peripheral blood. These receptors were taken from a man aged 50 to 59 with acute or convalescent COVID-19.

The chain carries TRBV5-1 and TRBJ2-7; perhaps TRBD2 as D (6 bases). The germline CDR1 and CDR2 sequences are SGHRS and YFSETQ. CDR3 length: 15 amino acids. V was trimmed by 3 bases and J by 2 bases, leaving 15 bases between them. The CDR3 region has the DNA TGCGCCAGCAGCTCGCCCCACGCGGGGACCTACGAGCAGTACTTC. The encoded protein is CASSSPHAGTYEQYF.

The chain uses TRBV2 and TRBJ1-5; no clear D. Trimming left V 3 bases short and J 0 bases short, with 9 bases between. This CDR3 is built from 15 residues. The germline gives CDR1 SNHLY, CDR2 FYNNEI. The CDR3 loop is CASSEGSTSNQPQHF. Written as DNA, the CDR3 is TGTGCCAGCAGTGAGGGCAGTACTAGCAATCAGCCCCAGCATTTT. Complete variable domain (other parts from reference TRBV2 and TRBJ1-5): EPEVTQTPSHQVTQMGQEVILRCVPISNHLYFYWYRQILGQKVEFLVSFYNNEISEKSEIFDDQFSVERPDGSNFTLKIRSTKLEDSAMYFCASSEGSTSNQPQHFGDGTRLSIL.

This clone showed up just a few times. The rearrangement joins TRBV19 to TRBJ2-5, with TRBD2 identical over 7 bases. J lost 2 bases, V lost 5 bases, and 5 bases had no gene match. CDR3 length: 14 amino acids. Looked up from germline, CDR1 is LNHDA and CDR2 is SQIVND (reference sequence). CDR3 sequence reads: CASSPREAQETQYF. For the CDR3, the DNA is TGTGCCAGTAGTCCACGGGAGGCTCAAGAGACCCAGTACTTC.

This clone was seen more than once but under ten times. The sample holds other DNA sequences that translate to the same CDR3. This chain connects TRBV18 to TRBJ1-4; perhaps TRBD1 as D (5 bases). Germline CDR1 KGHSH, CDR2 LQKENI. The CDR3 covers 14 residues. V dropped 1 base and J dropped 2 bases, with 5 bases sitting between them. The CDR3 loop is CASSPQGTNEKLFF. The CDR3 DNA is TGTGCCAGCTCACCACAGGGGACTAATGAAAAACTGTTTTTT.

This clone was seen a few times. The gene calls are TRBV4-1 and TRBJ1-3, with D unclear. The CDR3 has 16 residues. Deletions cut 0 bases from V and 5 bases from J, with 14 bases between. From germline, CDR1 is MGHRA and CDR2 YSYEKL. The DNA for the CDR3 is TGCGCCAGCAGCCAAGATCCGGGGATAAGAAGAAACACCATATATTTT. This gives the protein CASSQDPGIRRNTIYF.

This chain connects TRBV13 to TRBJ2-1, with TRBD2 matching 9 bases. The CDR3 is 15 amino acids. J was trimmed by 6 bases and V by 4 bases; bases with no gene match: 7. CDR1 is PRHDT and CDR2 is FYEKMQ in the germline V gene (reference sequence). The DNA of the CDR3 is TGTGCCAGCAGCTCTTTAGCGGGAGTATCCAATGAGCAGTTCTTC. It yields the protein CASSSLAGVSNEQFF.

The V and J genes are TRBV15 and TRBJ1-2, with D tentatively TRBD1 (5 bases). Germline loops: CDR1 LNHNV, CDR2 YYDKDF (reference sequence). Trimming took 3 bases from V and 0 from J, leaving 17 bases between them. The CDR3 length is 17 residues. This chain's CDR3 is CATSSALGRGANYGYTF. The CDR3 DNA reads TGTGCCACCAGCAGCGCCTTGGGGAGGGGTGCTAACTATGGCTACACCTTC.

The CDR3 here is CASSVDRGNEQFF. The CDR3 region has the DNA TGTGCCAGCAGCGTCGACAGGGGCAATGAGCAGTTCTTC. The chain is built from TRBV11-2 and TRBJ2-1, with TRBD1 matching over 8 bases. The V gene's germline CDR1 is SGHAT and CDR2 FQNNGV. The CDR3 spans 13 residues. V trimming: 5 bases; J trimming: 6 bases; junction bases outside the gene matches: 3.

The chain joins TRBV7-2 to TRBJ1-4, with D perhaps matching TRBD1 (5 bases). Trimming cost V 1 base and J 5 bases, with 8 bases left between them. The germline V gene has CDR1 SGHTA and CDR2 FQGNSA. CDR3 length: 14 residues. The CDR3 nucleotides are TGTGCCAGCAGCTTAGTGGGGCCGAATGAAAAACTGTTTTTT. It codes for CASSLVGPNEKLFF.

The chain combines TRBV28 with TRBJ2-3, with TRBD1 matching 8 bases. Germline loops: CDR1 MDHEN, CDR2 SYDVKM. The CDR3 consists of 15 residues. With V trimmed by 4 bases and J by 1 base, 4 bases remained unmatched. The DNA for the CDR3 is TGTGCCAGCAGTTACGGACAGGGAGGCACAGATACGCAGTATTTT. Amino acid sequence: CASSYGQGGTDTQYF.

This clone has just a few counts. The J gene is TRBJ2-3, the V gene TRBV25-1; 7 nucleotides align to TRBD1. From germline, CDR1 is MGHDK and CDR2 SYGVNS. V was pared by 5 bases and J by 3 bases, with 8 bases of the junction left unmatched. The CDR3 runs to 15 residues. The chain's CDR3 is CASSRAATGTDTQYF. CDR3 in DNA: TGTGCCAGCAGTAGGGCCGCGACAGGGACAGATACGCAGTATTTT. Full variable domain (rest looked up from reference TRBV25-1 and TRBJ2-3): EADIYQTPRYLVIGTGKKITLECSQTMGHDKMYWYQQDPGMELHLIHYSYGVNSTEKGDLSSESTVSRIRTEHFPLTLESARPSHTSQYLCASSRAATGTDTQYFGPGTRLTVL.

V is TRBV4-2 and J is TRBJ2-1, with 8 bases identical to TRBD2. This CDR3 is 15 amino acids long. Per the germline V gene, CDR1 is LGHNA and CDR2 is YNFKEQ. Losses at the gene ends were 3 bases for V and 9 bases for J; bases not matched to a gene: 10. As DNA, the CDR3 is TGTGCCAGCAGCCAGGGGGACGGGAGGGCCGTTGAGCAGTTCTTC. As protein: CASSQGDGRAVEQFF.

The rearrangement links TRBV11-2 to TRBJ1-6; possibly TRBD1 for D (5 bases). The germline V and J ends were trimmed by 4 bases and 1 base, with 11 bases remaining between them. Looked up from germline, CDR1 is SGHAT and CDR2 is FQNNGV. CDR3 length: 16 residues. The CDR3 DNA reads TGTGCCAGCAGCTACCTGGGGCAGTCCTATAATTCACCCCTCCACTTT. It specifies CASSYLGQSYNSPLHF.

The chain employs TRBV2 and TRBJ2-7, with 16 bases fitting TRBD2. CDR3 length: 16 residues. Trimming at V came to 5 bases and at J to 4 bases, leaving 5 bases not matched to a gene. Germline assignment: CDR1 SNHLY and CDR2 FYNNEI. The CDR3 loop is CASSSGTSGGAYEQYF. The CDR3 bases are TGTGCCAGCAGTTCGGGGACTAGCGGGGGGGCTTACGAGCAGTACTTC.

The chain carries TRBV19 and TRBJ2-7, with 7 bases that match TRBD1. Germline trimming cut 9 bases from V and 8 bases from J; bases unmatched to any gene: 10. The CDR3 has 12 residues. CDR1 is LNHDA, CDR2 SQIVND, per germline (reference sequence). This CDR3 is CASRDSFGKQYF. The CDR3 region has the DNA TGTGCCAGCCGGGACAGCTTCGGCAAGCAGTACTTC.

The chain couples TRBV2 to TRBJ1-1; 8 bases match TRBD1. The CDR3 sequence is 15 residues long. Germline V CDR1 and CDR2: SNHLY, FYNNEI. With 6 bases clipped from V and 5 bases from J, the junction kept 11 bases outside the gene matches. The DNA for the CDR3 is TGTGCCAGCAGAGCGAGACAGGGGACGATAACTGAAGCTTTCTTT. Its protein product is CASRARQGTITEAFF. Full variable domain (missing parts from reference TRBV2 and TRBJ1-1): EPEVTQTPSHQVTQMGQEVILRCVPISNHLYFYWYRQILGQKVEFLVSFYNNEISEKSEIFDDQFSVERPDGSNFTLKIRSTKLEDSAMYFCASRARQGTITEAFFGQGTRLTVV.

This clone was counted a single time. The chain uses TRBV5-1 and TRBJ2-7, with TRBD1 matching over 10 bases. The CDR3 extends over 15 amino acids. The germline gives CDR1 SGHRS, CDR2 YFSETQ. V shed 3 bases, J shed 6 bases, and the junction held 9 bases outside the gene matches. CDR3 loop: CASSWGDRGIGEQYF. Written as DNA, the CDR3 is TGCGCCAGCAGCTGGGGGGACAGGGGAATTGGCGAGCAGTACTTC. The full variable domain, rest sourced from reference TRBV5-1 and TRBJ2-7, is KAGVTQTPRYLIKTRGQQVTLSCSPISGHRSVSWYQQTPGQGLQFLFEYFSETQRNKGNFPGRFSGRQFSNSRSEMNVSTLELGDSALYLCASSWGDRGIGEQYFGPGTRLTVT.

This chain uses TRBV21-1 with TRBJ1-2; TRBD1 was called by the table and not checked on the DNA. TRBV21-1 is termed a pseudogene. The CDR3 length is 15 residues. The CDR3: CASSTSGQGSYGYTF. The DNA for the CDR3 is TGTGCCAGCAGCACCTCGGGACAGGGATCTTATGGCTACACCTTC.

This chain uses TRBV18 with TRBJ2-2; D may be TRBD2 (5 bases). CDR3 length: 13 residues. CDR1 is KGHSH, CDR2 LQKENI, per germline. Between the trimmed V and J ends, which lost 3 bases and 4 bases, there was a span of 6 bases. The CDR3 reads CASSPDFTGELFF. The CDR3 DNA follows: TGTGCCAGCTCACCGGACTTCACCGGGGAGCTGTTTTTT.

The chain carries TRBV6-1 and TRBJ1-3; D might be TRBD1 (5 bases). V lost 3 bases and J 2 bases, leaving 14 bases between the germline ends. The CDR3 runs to 16 residues. Per germline, CDR1 MNHNS and CDR2 SASEGT. CDR3 residues: CASSETIPGAGNTIYF. For the CDR3, the DNA is TGTGCCAGCAGTGAGACTATACCGGGGGCTGGAAACACCATATATTTT.

The chain is built from TRBV18 and TRBJ2-4; TRBD2 matches at 7 bases. There are 13 residues in the CDR3. Losses at the gene ends were 5 bases for V and 7 bases for J; bases not matched to a gene: 5. In germline, CDR1 is KGHSH, CDR2 LQKENI. This chain's CDR3 is CASSIQRGNIQYF. The DNA of the CDR3 is TGTGCCAGCTCAATCCAGCGGGGCAACATTCAGTACTTC.

V usage is TRBV7-9 and J usage is TRBJ1-1; no clear D. Germline CDR1 and CDR2: SEHNR and FQNEAQ (reference sequence). The CDR3 sequence is 14 residues long. The V and J ends lost 3 bases and 4 bases respectively, with 12 bases between them. In DNA, the CDR3 is TGTGCCAGCAGCTTCAGCAGGCTGGGCACTGAAGCTTTCTTT. Translating it yields CASSFSRLGTEAFF.

The rearrangement joins TRBV5-6 to TRBJ2-1; D not resolved. CDR3 size: 11 residues. The germline CDR1 and CDR2 sequences are SGHDT and YYEEEE. Trimming took 5 bases from V and 4 from J, leaving 4 bases between them. Here the CDR3 DNA reads TGTGCCAGCAGGTCGTACAATGAGCAGTTCTTC. Translated: CASRSYNEQFF.

This clone was seen a handful of times. J is TRBJ2-2 and V is TRBV28, with 13 bases aligning to TRBD2. Per germline, CDR1 MDHEN and CDR2 SYDVKM. The trim removed 0 bases at V and 6 bases at J, leaving 4 bases unmatched. The CDR3 has 17 residues. The CDR3 protein is CASSLWKLAGGPGELFF. CDR3 DNA: TGTGCCAGCAGTTTATGGAAACTAGCGGGAGGGCCCGGGGAGCTGTTTTTT.

The V call is TRBV6-6, the J call TRBJ1-1; a possible D gene is TRBD1 (5 bases). V was cut by 0 bases and J by 3 bases, with 8 bases left in between. This CDR3 has 14 residues. In germline, CDR1 is MNHNY, CDR2 SVGAGI (reference sequence). The CDR3 loop is CASSYSSGDTEAFF. The CDR3, as DNA: TGTGCCAGCAGTTACTCTTCGGGGGACACTGAAGCTTTCTTT.

This clone was detected only once. The rearrangement links TRBV7-3 to TRBJ1-6, with a possible D match to TRBD1 (6 bases). Germline CDR1 is SGHTA and CDR2 is FQGTGA. Trimming took 2 bases from V and 0 from J, leaving 11 bases between them. This CDR3 region has 17 residues. This CDR3 is CASSLQGPSSYNSPLHF. The CDR3, as DNA: TGTGCCAGCAGCTTACAGGGGCCGAGCTCCTATAATTCACCCCTCCACTTT. The whole variable domain, remainder taken from reference TRBV7-3 and TRBJ1-6, is GAGVSQTPSNKVTEKGKYVELRCDPISGHTALYWYRQSLGQGPEFLIYFQGTGAADDSGLPNDRFFAVRPEGSVSTLKIQRTERGDSAVYLCASSLQGPSSYNSPLHFGNGTRLTVT.